The 24 T cell receptor beta chains listed next were all sequenced from one sample in a study of T cell responses to AZD1222 COVID-19 vaccine. Clones were read by immunoSEQ multiplex PCR, and TCRdb kept only the in-frame ones, dropping some. Of about 150,000 clones in the sample, 85% to 95% were seen once. Sequenced material: peripheral blood, taken on day 0 of AZD1222 vaccination. Source of these receptors: an adult in good health.

This clone has only one observation. The V and J genes are TRBV3-1 (or the pseudogene TRBV3-2) and TRBJ1-4, with D tentatively TRBD1 (5 bases). Germline CDR1 and CDR2: LGHDT and YNNKEL (reference sequence). The V end was cut by 2 bases, the J end by 8 bases, with 12 bases between. The CDR3 has 14 amino acids. Here the CDR3 reads CASSQSGSREKLFF. CDR3 DNA: TGTGCCAGCAGCCAATCAGGGTCTCGGGAAAAACTGTTTTTT.

This clone is labeled medium-sized (0.01 to 0.1%). J is TRBJ1-6 and V is TRBV18; a weak D match, TRBD1 (6 bases). V gave up 6 bases and J gave up 6 bases, with 12 bases separating them. The CDR3 is 14 residues long. CDR1 KGHSH and CDR2 LQKENI come from the germline V gene. The CDR3 sequence: CASSDRRLNSPLHF. DNA for the CDR3: TGTGCCAGCTCTGACAGGCGCCTTAATTCACCCCTCCACTTT.

The genes are TRBV4-3 and TRBJ1-6; D remains ambiguous. Trimming cost V 0 bases and J 7 bases, with 10 bases left between them. The CDR3 length is 15 residues. Germline CDR1 reads LGHNA; CDR2 reads YSLEER. The DNA for the CDR3 is TGCGCCAGCAGCCAAGATAATGGCAGAAATTCACCCCTCCACTTT. As protein: CASSQDNGRNSPLHF.

The sample holds one count of this clone. In DNA, the CDR3 is TGTGCCAGTACCTCCGTCCGATTGCAGGCTTATAGCAATCAGCCCCAGCATTTT. Protein sequence: CASTSVRLQAYSNQPQHF. The chain couples TRBV19 to TRBJ1-5, with D uncertain. The CDR3 is 18 amino acids. Germline CDR1 is LNHDA and CDR2 is SQIVND (reference sequence). The ends were cut back, 7 bases at V and 0 bases at J, with 22 bases in the middle.

The chain couples TRBV3-1 (or the pseudogene TRBV3-2) to TRBJ1-2, with TRBD1 identical over 10 bases. Trimming at V came to 6 bases and at J to 8 bases, leaving 12 bases not matched to a gene. Germline CDR1 reads LGHDT; CDR2 reads YNNKEL (reference sequence). CDR3 length: 15 residues. The chain's CDR3 is CASRRQGAPRGGYTF. For the CDR3, the DNA is TGTGCCAGCAGGAGACAGGGGGCACCTCGGGGCGGCTACACCTTC.

J is TRBJ2-5 and V is TRBV6-5, with TRBD2 matching over 10 bases. Germline lookup yields CDR1 MNHEY and CDR2 SVGAGI. The CDR3 is made up of 15 amino acids. V dropped 3 bases and J dropped 5; count of bases not matched to a gene: 6. DNA for the CDR3: TGTGCCAGCAGTTATCGTCTAGCGGGGGATGAGACCCAGTACTTC. Its translation is CASSYRLAGDETQYF.

This sequence joins TRBV28 and TRBJ1-3; no reliable D call. Germline V CDR1 and CDR2: MDHEN, SYDVKM. V shed 7 bases and J shed 5 bases, with 9 bases lying between them. This CDR3 is built from 12 residues. The CDR3 reads CASNAHRNTIYF. CDR3 bases: TGTGCCAGCAACGCTCACCGAAACACCATATATTTT.

This clone has only a few counts. V usage is TRBV27 and J usage is TRBJ1-4, with D perhaps matching TRBD1 (5 bases). The CDR3 loop spans 16 amino acids. The V end lost 3 bases, the J end lost 2 bases, and 13 bases lay between the germline ends. Per germline, CDR1 MNHEY and CDR2 SMNVEV (reference sequence). This CDR3 is CASSFGAGVTNEKLFF. The DNA for the CDR3 is TGTGCCAGCAGTTTCGGGGCGGGGGTGACTAATGAAAAACTGTTTTTT.

The chain carries TRBV19 and TRBJ2-7, with 9 bases that match TRBD1. The V segment lost 6 bases and the J segment 3 bases; nucleotides outside the gene matches: 9. The germline gives CDR1 LNHDA, CDR2 SQIVND (reference sequence). The CDR3 is 15 amino acids. This CDR3 is CASSKLTGGVYEQYF. The DNA of the CDR3 is TGTGCCAGTAGCAAATTGACAGGGGGTGTCTACGAGCAGTACTTC.

CDR3 sequence: CASCLGNEQFF. CDR3 DNA: TGCGCCAGCTGTCTCGGCAATGAGCAGTTCTTC. This chain connects TRBV10-2 to TRBJ2-1; no clear D. Germline CDR1 WSHSY, CDR2 SAAADI. Between the trimmed V and J ends, which lost 8 bases and 6 bases, there was a span of 8 bases. The CDR3 sequence is 11 residues long.

The V call is TRBV10-3, the J call TRBJ1-2; possibly TRBD1 for D (5 bases). Germline CDR1 is ENHRY and CDR2 is SYGVKD. The CDR3 has 15 amino acids. Deletions cut 6 bases from V and 0 bases from J, with 14 bases between. The CDR3 nucleotides are TGTGCCATCAGAAACCGGGACCGAGCTAACTATGGCTACACCTTC. It yields the protein CAIRNRDRANYGYTF.

Here the CDR3 reads CASSQDPGQGLSSYEQYF. Here the CDR3 DNA reads TGCGCCAGCAGCCAAGATCCTGGACAGGGGTTGAGCTCCTACGAGCAGTACTTC. The chain recombines TRBV4-1 with TRBJ2-7; 9 bases match TRBD1. The length of the CDR3 is 18 residues. V lost 0 bases to trimming and J lost 0 bases; unmatched junction nucleotides: 9. Germline values: CDR1 MGHRA, CDR2 YSYEKL.

This rearrangement joins TRBV4-3 to TRBJ2-3; D unresolved. The V and J ends lost 4 bases and 6 bases respectively, with 11 bases between them. The germline V gene has CDR1 LGHNA and CDR2 YSLEER. The CDR3 totals 13 residues. Here the CDR3 reads CASSLLTSDTQYF. Here the CDR3 DNA reads TGCGCCAGCAGCCTTCTCACCTCTGATACGCAGTATTTT.

The CDR3, as DNA: TGTGCCAGCAGCCCCCTGGGCGGGGGAACGATAGAGAACACTGAAGCTTTCTTT. It is translated as CASSPLGGGTIENTEAFF. The chain couples TRBV4-2 to TRBJ1-1; a possible D gene is TRBD1 (5 bases). Germline V CDR1 and CDR2: LGHNA, YNFKEQ. The CDR3 totals 18 residues. V lost 4 bases, J lost 1 base, and 22 bases lay in between.

This chain connects TRBV7-2 to TRBJ1-1; D not certain. V was trimmed by 1 base and J by 4 bases, leaving 10 bases between them. CDR1 SGHTA and CDR2 FQGNSA come from the germline V gene. The CDR3 has 14 amino acids. CDR3 protein: CASSLGGTLTEAFF. DNA for the CDR3: TGTGCCAGCAGCTTAGGGGGTACGCTCACTGAAGCTTTCTTT.

Here the CDR3 reads CASSDGLYNSPLHF. The CDR3 region has the DNA TGTGCCAGCAGTGACGGTTTATATAATTCACCCCTCCACTTT. This rearrangement joins TRBV2 to TRBJ1-6; D remains unclear. CDR1 SNHLY and CDR2 FYNNEI come from the germline V gene. This CDR3 has 14 amino acids. V was pared by 3 bases and J by 4 bases, with 7 bases between.

V usage is TRBV5-1 and J usage is TRBJ2-7; 7 bases map to TRBD2. The CDR3 runs to 15 residues. V dropped 0 bases and J dropped 3; count of bases not matched to a gene: 6. Germline-derived CDR1 and CDR2 are SGHRS and YFSETQ. CDR3 sequence: CASSLAPGGNYEQYF. The DNA of the CDR3 is TGCGCCAGCAGCTTGGCCCCGGGAGGAAACTACGAGCAGTACTTC.

This chain joins TRBV30 and TRBJ1-2, with 11 bases fitting TRBD1. The CDR3 is 14 amino acids. Per germline, CDR1 GTSNPN and CDR2 SVGIG (reference sequence). With 0 bases clipped from V and 4 bases from J, the junction kept 1 base outside the gene matches. CDR3: CAWSVGTGGYGYTF. As DNA, the CDR3 is TGTGCCTGGAGTGTTGGGACAGGGGGCTATGGCTACACCTTC. The variable domain in full, with the rest retrieved from reference TRBV30 and TRBJ1-2, is SQTIHQWPATLVQPVGSPLSLECTVEGTSNPNLYWYRQAAGRGLQLLFYSVGIGQISSEVPQNLSASRPQDRQFILSSKKLLLSDSGFYLCAWSVGTGGYGYTFGSGTRLTVV.

The chain carries TRBV10-3 and TRBJ1-1; D perhaps matches TRBD1 (6 bases). The germline V gene encodes CDR1 ENHRY and CDR2 SYGVKD. V lost 4 bases to trimming and J lost 1 base, with 13 bases between them. The CDR3 covers 15 residues. As DNA, the CDR3 is TGTGCCATCAGTGCTTTACAGGGACAGAACACTGAAGCTTTCTTT. It codes for CAISALQGQNTEAFF.

The V call is TRBV4-2, the J call TRBJ1-1, with a tentative D call TRBD1 (5 bases). Germline V gene sequence: CDR1 LGHNA, CDR2 YNFKEQ. V lost 0 bases, J lost 4 bases, and 12 bases lay in between. CDR3 length: 15 amino acids. CDR3 residues: CASSQEGGKSTEAFF. The CDR3 DNA follows: TGTGCCAGCAGCCAAGAGGGGGGAAAGTCCACTGAAGCTTTCTTT.

This clone came up a few times. A junction boundary mismatches the germline segment, possibly from a read error. The CDR3 DNA reads as TGTGCTAGCAGCTTAGATTCGGGGGCTGGAAACACCATATATTTT. Protein product: CASSLDSGAGNTIYF. The chain employs TRBV7-7 and TRBJ1-3, with D maybe TRBD1 (5 bases). CDR1 and CDR2 (germline): SSHAT, FNYEAQ (reference sequence). The CDR3 sequence is 15 residues long.

The table lists this clone with a count of one. The rearrangement joins TRBV11-2 to TRBJ1-2; D gene ambiguous. This CDR3 is 14 amino acids long. Per the germline V gene, CDR1 is SGHAT and CDR2 is FQNNGV. V shed 2 bases and J shed 0 bases, with 7 bases lying between them. CDR3 bases: TGTGCCAGCAGCTTACTGGAAGCTAACTATGGCTACACCTTC. Its protein is CASSLLEANYGYTF.

The V call is TRBV5-4, the J call TRBJ1-1; no definite D call. This CDR3 spans 14 amino acids. V shed 3 bases and J shed 2 bases, with 11 bases lying between them. Looked up from germline, CDR1 is SGHNT and CDR2 is YYREEE (reference sequence). CDR3 in amino acids: CASSWVEGNTEAFF. DNA of the CDR3: TGTGCCAGCAGCTGGGTAGAGGGAAACACTGAAGCTTTCTTT.

J is TRBJ1-2 and V is TRBV28, with a tentative D call TRBD1 (5 bases). The CDR3 has 15 residues. Between the trimmed V and J ends, which lost 6 bases and 4 bases, there was a span of 18 bases. CDR1 and CDR2 from the germline V gene are MDHEN and SYDVKM. CDR3 residues: CASSSDIQTFYGYTF. The CDR3 nucleotides are TGTGCCAGCAGCTCGGACATCCAAACTTTCTATGGCTACACCTTC.